The rows below give T cell receptor beta chains drawn from one sample of a study of shared clonotypes between healthy human individuals. TCRdb's copy holds only in-frame clones and misses some; the assay was immunoSEQ multiplex PCR. The table has roughly 2,300,000 clones, 85% to 95% seen once. The sample consisted of naive CD4+ T cells from PBMCs. The receptors stem from a man aged 18 to 29 in good health. Some clones in this sample may be carry-over from other donors' samples. The CDR3 runs from the conserved cysteine through the conserved F or W. Size is omitted from some rows. Given values are once, few, many or a class for expanded clones.

>.|TRBV2|TRBJ2-7
CASQDRGPLSEQYF
>.|TRBV7-7|TRBJ2-2
CASSRIELEGTGELFF
>.|TRBV7-9|TRBJ2-5
CASYPGGGTETQYF
>.|TRBV19|TRBJ2-3
CASSIIGGSGTDTQYF
>.|TRBV11-2|TRBJ2-5
CASSLGQNGEQYF
>.|TRBV5-4|TRBJ2-7
CASTSRGGGYEQYF
>.|TRBV4-1|TRBJ2-3
CASSQGWGGAQYF
>.|TRBV29-1|TRBJ2-7
CSVGGSRETYEQYF
>.|TRBV5-3|TRBJ2-6
CARSLGQDKAGANVLTF
>.|TRBV5-1|TRBJ2-7
CASSSSGPLYEQYF
>few|TRBV9|TRBJ1-1
CASKGGGNTEAFF
>.|TRBV7-8|TRBJ1-1
CASSLGLGPNTEAFF
>.|TRBV7-2|TRBJ2-5
CASSSRVGETQYF
>.|TRBV7-9|TRBJ2-2
CASSLWSSHTGELFF
>.|TRBV7-8|TRBJ2-7
CASSLANAKSSYEQYF
>.|TRBV2|TRBJ1-2
CASSENRADGYTF
>.|TRBV7-2|TRBJ2-1
CASSLVGTSGQYNEQFF
>.|TRBV6-6|TRBJ2-7
CASSPQGFPTYEQYF
>.|TRBV7-9|TRBJ2-3
CASSSRDRRGTDTQYF
>.|TRBV29-1|TRBJ1-2
CSVEDRQVGGGYTF
>.|TRBV15|TRBJ2-7
CATSRDSTYEQYF
>once|TRBV11-2|TRBJ2-5
CASSLQNAQETQYF
>.|TRBV5-1|TRBJ2-6
CASDRDRAGANVLTF
>.|TRBV6-6|TRBJ1-5
CASSRTESNQPQHF
>.|TRBV6-1|TRBJ2-1
CASSEEGSLAVF
>.|TRBV4-1|.
CASSLKGTGSHEQYF
>.|TRBV30|TRBJ2-1
CAWSPGADLYNEQFF
>.|TRBV18|TRBJ2-1
CASSSSGSREQFF
>once|TRBV6-4|TRBJ1-2
CASSPTGTGGGYTF
>once|TRBV19|TRBJ1-5
CASSTDLWRPSNQPQHF
>.|TRBV28|TRBJ2-1
CASSSRFRQNHEQFF
>.|TRBV6-4|TRBJ2-5
CASSGTGVSVGETQYF
>.|TRBV6-1|TRBJ1-3
CASSLGQVENTIYF
>few|TRBV27|TRBJ1-5
CASSLFSNQPQHF
>once|TRBV5-1|TRBJ2-2
CASSLSLNTGELFF
>.|TRBV7-2|TRBJ2-5
CASSQTGGRETQYF
>.|TRBV15|TRBJ2-1
CATSRGSGTTQFF
>.|TRBV11-1|TRBJ2-1
CASSVAGDRNEQFF
>.|TRBV6-1|TRBJ2-2
CASSDRQGNTGELFF
>once|TRBV9|TRBJ2-1
CASSVVQGEQFF
>.|TRBV29-1|TRBJ1-2
CSVDDRGVNYGYTF
>.|TRBV30|TRBJ2-1
CAWSVVWGSDNEQFF
>.|TRBV20-1|TRBJ2-2
CSARDTGELFF
>.|TRBV2|TRBJ1-2
CASSGDGGRYGYTF
>.|TRBV5-4|TRBJ2-3
CASSPRQGESTDTQYF
>.|TRBV18|TRBJ2-3
CASSRQDSSTDTQYF